What follows is one T cell receptor beta chain and its context. What it recognizes is unknown. The data were taken from a study of vaccination and CD4 T cells after COVID-19. The Oncomine TCR Beta short-read assay generated sequence data from the DNA of cultured CD4+ T cells. TCRdb called the PCR reads again in MiXCR, with one record for every CDR3 protein. The table records some 7,000 distinct CDR3 sequences, less than 40% of them present only once. Treatment here: approximately nine-day PBMC culture with coronavirus spike peptide pools or control peptides (ViraFEST assay). It was before the COVID-19 pandemic (2011-2018) that the unexposed donor's CD4+ T cells were collected. Germline loops: CDR1 SGHRS, CDR2 YFSETQ. The V end was cut by 0 bases, the J end by 6 bases, with 9 bases between. The CDR3 has 13 residues.

This TCR derives from a human donor in good health. This rearrangement joins TRBV5-1 to TRBJ1-2; D remains ambiguous. Sample: CD4+ T cells from blood, cultured in vitro. The CDR3 sequence is CASSLANLDGYTF. The CDR3 DNA is TGCGCCAGCAGCTTGGCTAACCTCGATGGCTACACCTTC.